These 23 T cell receptor beta chains were sequenced from one sample in a study of cytomegalovirus exposure and HLA in healthy donors. Only in-frame clones appear in the TCRdb table, and some are missing; sequencing was by immunoSEQ multiplex PCR. Of about 180,000 clones in the sample, 85% were seen once. The specimen was PBMCs. The receptors were gathered from a man younger than 35 in good health and CMV-seropositive.

The J gene is TRBJ2-7, the V gene TRBV27, with D perhaps TRBD2 (6 bases). The CDR3 consists of 15 residues. Looked up from germline, CDR1 is MNHEY and CDR2 is SMNVEV (reference sequence). The V and J ends lost 4 bases and 7 bases respectively, with 20 bases between them. The CDR3 sequence is CASSSSDGGESEQYF. For the CDR3, the DNA is TGTGCCAGCAGTTCGTCGGATGGCGGGGAATCTGAGCAGTACTTC.

This chain connects TRBV9 to TRBJ2-3; a possible D gene is TRBD2 (5 bases). The CDR3 has 14 residues. With 1 base removed from V and 6 bases from J, the gap between germline ends came to 12 bases. CDR1 is SGDLS, CDR2 YYNGEE, per germline. The CDR3 nucleotides read TGTGCCAGCAGCGTAAGATCTAGCTTGGATACGCAGTATTTT. Protein product: CASSVRSSLDTQYF.

The rearrangement links TRBV30 to TRBJ2-1; D possibly corresponds to TRBD2 (6 bases). V lost 0 bases to trimming and J lost 15 bases, with 12 bases between them. Looked up from germline, CDR1 is GTSNPN and CDR2 is SVGIG (reference sequence). There are 11 residues in the CDR3. The CDR3 is CAWSVSGERFF. DNA of the CDR3: TGTGCCTGGAGTGTATCGGGAGAGAGGTTCTTC.

This chain links TRBV6-6 with TRBJ2-6, with D hard to call. CDR3 size: 15 residues. The V end lost 0 bases, the J end lost 0 bases, and 3 bases lay between the germline ends. Germline V CDR1 and CDR2: MNHNY, SVGAGI (reference sequence). CDR3: CASSYSRSGANVLTF. In DNA, the CDR3 is TGTGCCAGCAGTTACTCTCGCTCTGGGGCCAACGTCCTGACTTTC.

This chain uses TRBV29-1 with TRBJ2-7, with D perhaps matching TRBD1 (6 bases). The V gene lost 3 bases and the J gene lost 7 bases, with 16 bases spanning the gap. The CDR3 spans 13 residues. Germline V gene data show CDR1 as SQVTM and CDR2 as ANQGSEA. DNA of the CDR3: TGCAGCGTTGACCGGGACACCCTAGGGGAGCAGTACTTC. It is translated as CSVDRDTLGEQYF.

The chain has TRBV4-1 and TRBJ2-7, with a weak D call TRBD2 (6 bases). Trimming removed 0 bases at V and 1 base at J, with 7 bases between. This CDR3 is 14 amino acids long. CDR1 and CDR2 (germline): MGHRA, YSYEKL. The CDR3 DNA reads as TGCGCCAGCAGCCAAGAGGGGAGGTCCTACGAGCAGTACTTC. As protein: CASSQEGRSYEQYF.

This clone was found once. The chain joins TRBV5-8 to TRBJ1-5, with D tentatively TRBD1 (5 bases). Germline V lookup: CDR1 SGHTS, CDR2 YDEGEE. The ends were cut back, 5 bases at V and 3 bases at J, with 12 bases in the middle. This CDR3 region has 14 residues. The CDR3 DNA reads as TGTGCCAGCAGACCTGGACAAGACAATCAGCCCCAGCATTTT. Translation gives CASRPGQDNQPQHF.

The rearrangement links TRBV28 to TRBJ2-5, with 13 bases matching TRBD2. CDR3 length: 17 residues. Germline V lookup: CDR1 MDHEN, CDR2 SYDVKM. Trimming removed 8 bases from V and 4 bases from J; junction bases left unmatched: 13. CDR3 amino acids: CASWGTSGREGRETQYF. The CDR3 nucleotides read TGTGCCAGCTGGGGTACTAGCGGGAGGGAGGGGAGAGAGACCCAGTACTTC.

V is TRBV18 and J is TRBJ2-1, with D tentatively TRBD2 (5 bases). Germline CDR1 reads KGHSH; CDR2 reads LQKENI. V gave up 5 bases and J gave up 2 bases, with 13 bases separating them. The CDR3 is 15 residues long. The CDR3 nucleotides are TGTGCCAGCTCAGCTTTCGAGGGCCCCTACAATGAGCAGTTCTTC. This encodes CASSAFEGPYNEQFF.

J is TRBJ1-2 and V is TRBV27, with D uncertain. Trimming pared 5 bases from V and 2 bases from J, leaving 12 bases between. Germline lookup yields CDR1 MNHEY and CDR2 SMNVEV (reference sequence). The CDR3 contains 14 residues. Here the CDR3 reads CASSAAGRNYGYTF. The CDR3 DNA reads as TGTGCCAGCAGTGCCGCAGGTCGGAACTATGGCTACACCTTC.

The chain links TRBV5-4 to TRBJ2-3, with 7 bases identical to TRBD2. The V and J ends lost 4 bases and 5 bases, in that order; junction bases with no gene match: 10. The CDR3 sequence is 15 residues long. Per the germline V gene, CDR1 is SGHNT and CDR2 is YYREEE (reference sequence). The chain's CDR3 is CASSQKRGGGDTQYF. The CDR3, as DNA: TGTGCCAGCAGCCAAAAGCGGGGCGGGGGAGATACGCAGTATTTT.

This chain connects TRBV30 to TRBJ1-6; no reliable D call. V dropped 4 bases and J dropped 4 bases, with 14 bases sitting between them. Per germline, CDR1 GTSNPN and CDR2 SVGIG (reference sequence). The CDR3 has 15 residues. The CDR3 coding sequence is TGTGCCTGGAAGACCCCGGGTCTTTATAATTCACCCCTCCACTTT. This codes for CAWKTPGLYNSPLHF.

This clone has a handful of counts. V and J are TRBV5-1 and TRBJ2-7; 8 bases fit TRBD2. The CDR3 runs to 11 residues. J was trimmed by 12 bases and V by 4 bases; bases with no gene match: 6. From germline, CDR1 is SGHRS and CDR2 YFSETQ. The CDR3, as DNA: TGCGCCAGCAGCGAGGGACTAGACTGGTACTTC. It codes for CASSEGLDWYF. The variable domain in full, with the rest retrieved from reference TRBV5-1 and TRBJ2-7, is KAGVTQTPRYLIKTRGQQVTLSCSPISGHRSVSWYQQTPGQGLQFLFEYFSETQRNKGNFPGRFSGRQFSNSRSEMNVSTLELGDSALYLCASSEGLDWYFGPGTRLTVT.

This clone was recorded a few times. The genes are TRBV7-3 and TRBJ2-7; D uncertain. With 1 base removed from V and 1 base from J, the gap between germline ends came to 8 bases. The germline V gene encodes CDR1 SGHTA and CDR2 FQGTGA. The CDR3 is 14 amino acids. CDR3: CASSLSGNSYEQYF. The CDR3, as DNA: TGTGCCAGCAGCTTAAGCGGAAATTCCTACGAGCAGTACTTC.

The chain links TRBV2 to TRBJ2-7; maybe TRBD1 (6 bases). The ends were cut back, 6 bases at V and 6 bases at J, with 15 bases in the middle. Germline V gene sequence: CDR1 SNHLY, CDR2 FYNNEI. CDR3 size: 13 residues. CDR3 region: CASRQGRRREQYF. The CDR3 DNA reads as TGTGCCAGCAGACAGGGCCGGCGTCGCGAGCAGTACTTC. Full variable domain (remainder filled in from reference TRBV2 and TRBJ2-7): EPEVTQTPSHQVTQMGQEVILRCVPISNHLYFYWYRQILGQKVEFLVSFYNNEISEKSEIFDDQFSVERPDGSNFTLKIRSTKLEDSAMYFCASRQGRRREQYFGPGTRLTVT.

V usage is TRBV16 and J usage is TRBJ2-7, with 7 bases aligning to TRBD2. Per the germline V gene, CDR1 is KGHSY and CDR2 is FQNENV. This CDR3 contains 11 residues. J gave up 2 bases and V 9 bases, and 1 base lay outside the gene matches. DNA of the CDR3: TGTGCCAGTGGGACTACCTACGAGCAGTACTTC. Protein product: CASGTTYEQYF.

As to this clone: The sample has other DNA sequences that encode this CDR3 too. This chain uses TRBV7-2 with TRBJ1-3; D is uncertain. V was trimmed by 3 bases and J by 3 bases, leaving 3 bases between them. The germline V gene has CDR1 SGHTA and CDR2 FQGNSA. The CDR3 extends over 12 amino acids. CDR3 region: CASSFYGNTIYF. DNA of the CDR3: TGTGCCAGCAGCTTCTATGGAAACACCATATATTTT.

The V call is TRBV7-9, the J call TRBJ2-7; 7 bases agree with TRBD2. The CDR3 loop spans 19 amino acids. After removal of 5 bases from V and 4 bases from J, the junction contained 23 bases not matched to a gene. Per germline, CDR1 SEHNR and CDR2 FQNEAQ (reference sequence). This CDR3 is CASSPGTTSRAPTSYEQYF. The CDR3 DNA is TGTGCCAGCAGCCCCGGGACTACGAGTCGCGCTCCTACATCTTACGAGCAGTACTTC.

J is TRBJ1-1 and V is TRBV5-5; the D gene is possibly TRBD1 (6 bases). The CDR3 is 13 amino acids. Trimming left V 2 bases short and J 4 bases short, with 9 bases between. The V gene's germline CDR1 is SGHKS and CDR2 YYEKEE (reference sequence). In nucleotides, the CDR3 is TGTGCCAGCAGCTTAGAGGACAGCACTGAAGCTTTCTTT. It is translated as CASSLEDSTEAFF. Filled out from reference TRBV5-5 and TRBJ1-1, the complete variable domain reads DAGVTQSPTHLIKTRGQQVTLRCSPISGHKSVSWYQQVLGQGPQFIFQYYEKEERGRGNFPDRFSARQFPNYSSELNVNALLLGDSALYLCASSLEDSTEAFFGQGTRLTVV.

This rearrangement joins TRBV6-1 to TRBJ1-3, with D tentatively TRBD1 (6 bases). V was clipped by 5 bases and J by 2 bases, with 7 bases between them. Germline loops: CDR1 MNHNS, CDR2 SASEGT. The CDR3 covers 13 residues. The CDR3 sequence is CASSSGAGNTIYF. The CDR3 nucleotides read TGTGCCAGCAGTTCAGGGGCTGGAAACACCATATATTTT.

The V and J genes are TRBV27 and TRBJ1-5; 8 nucleotides match TRBD1. CDR1 and CDR2 from the germline V gene are MNHEY and SMNVEV (reference sequence). The CDR3 is 14 amino acids. V trimming: 5 bases; J trimming: 3 bases; junction bases outside the gene matches: 3. CDR3 in amino acids: CASSMGQANQPQHF. CDR3 DNA: TGTGCCAGCAGTATGGGACAGGCCAATCAGCCCCAGCATTTT.

The chain is built from TRBV4-1 and TRBJ2-5; 7 positions match TRBD2. V trimming: 3 bases; J trimming: 5 bases; junction bases outside the gene matches: 9. The CDR3 is 15 residues long. Germline V lookup: CDR1 MGHRA, CDR2 YSYEKL. CDR3 coding DNA: TGCGCCAGCAGCCAGGGTGCGGGAGCGATGGAGACCCAGTACTTC. Encoded protein: CASSQGAGAMETQYF.

This clone was recorded a few times. The DNA for the CDR3 is TGTGCCAGCAGCCCGGGACAGGGGACCAAAGGAGGCTACACCTTC. This translates into CASSPGQGTKGGYTF. The chain combines TRBV9 with TRBJ1-2, with 10 bases aligning to TRBD1. Germline V gene lookup returns CDR1 SGDLS and CDR2 YYNGEE. V dropped 4 bases and J dropped 8; count of bases not matched to a gene: 11. CDR3 length: 15 residues.